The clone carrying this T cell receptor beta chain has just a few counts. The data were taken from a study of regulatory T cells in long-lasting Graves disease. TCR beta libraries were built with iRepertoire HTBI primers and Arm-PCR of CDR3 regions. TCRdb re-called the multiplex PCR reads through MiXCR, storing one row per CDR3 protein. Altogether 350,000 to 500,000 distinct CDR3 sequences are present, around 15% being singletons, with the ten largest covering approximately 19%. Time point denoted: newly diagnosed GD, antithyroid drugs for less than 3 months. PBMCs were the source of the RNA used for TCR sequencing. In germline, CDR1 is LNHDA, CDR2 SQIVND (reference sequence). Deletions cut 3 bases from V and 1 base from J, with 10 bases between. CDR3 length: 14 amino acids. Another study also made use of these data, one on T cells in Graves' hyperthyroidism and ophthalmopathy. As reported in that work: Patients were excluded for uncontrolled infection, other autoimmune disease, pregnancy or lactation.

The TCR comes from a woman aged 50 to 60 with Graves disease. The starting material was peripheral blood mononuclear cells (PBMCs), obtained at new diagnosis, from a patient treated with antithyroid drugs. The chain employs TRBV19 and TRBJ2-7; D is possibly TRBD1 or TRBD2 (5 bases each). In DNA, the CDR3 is TGTGCCAGTAGTATCATGGGACCATCCTACGAGCAGTACTTC. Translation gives CASSIMGPSYEQYF.